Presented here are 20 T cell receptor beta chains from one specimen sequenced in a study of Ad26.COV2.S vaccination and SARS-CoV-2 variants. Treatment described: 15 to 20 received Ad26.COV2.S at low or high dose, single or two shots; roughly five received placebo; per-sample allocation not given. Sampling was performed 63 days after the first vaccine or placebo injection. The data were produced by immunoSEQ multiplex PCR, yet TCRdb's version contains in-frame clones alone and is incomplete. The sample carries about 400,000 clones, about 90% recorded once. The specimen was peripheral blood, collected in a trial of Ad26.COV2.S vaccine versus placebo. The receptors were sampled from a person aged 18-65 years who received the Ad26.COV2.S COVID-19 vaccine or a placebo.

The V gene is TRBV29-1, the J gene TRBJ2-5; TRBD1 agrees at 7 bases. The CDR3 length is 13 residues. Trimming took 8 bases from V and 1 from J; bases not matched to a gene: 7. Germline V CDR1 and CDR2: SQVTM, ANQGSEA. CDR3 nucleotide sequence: TGCAGCATCTATTGGACAGGCCAAGAGACCCAGTACTTC. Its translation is CSIYWTGQETQYF.

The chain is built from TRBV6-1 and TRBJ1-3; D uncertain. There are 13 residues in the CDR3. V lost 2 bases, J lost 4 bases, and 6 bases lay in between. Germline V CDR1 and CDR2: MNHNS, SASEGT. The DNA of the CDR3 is TGTGCCAGCAGTGAATACCGAGGAAACACCATATATTTT. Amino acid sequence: CASSEYRGNTIYF.

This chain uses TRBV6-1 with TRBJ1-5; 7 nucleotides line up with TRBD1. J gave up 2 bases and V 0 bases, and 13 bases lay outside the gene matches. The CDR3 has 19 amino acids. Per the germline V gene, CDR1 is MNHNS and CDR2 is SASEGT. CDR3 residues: CASSEALAFTGARNQPQHF. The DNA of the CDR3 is TGTGCCAGCAGTGAAGCCCTCGCCTTTACAGGGGCGCGCAATCAGCCCCAGCATTTT.

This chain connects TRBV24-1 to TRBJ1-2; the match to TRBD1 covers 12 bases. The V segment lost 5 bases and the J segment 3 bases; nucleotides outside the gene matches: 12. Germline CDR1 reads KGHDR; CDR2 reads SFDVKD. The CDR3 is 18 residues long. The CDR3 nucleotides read TGTGCCACCAGTGGGGTGACGACGGGACAGGGGGCAGACTATGGCTACACCTTC. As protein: CATSGVTTGQGADYGYTF.

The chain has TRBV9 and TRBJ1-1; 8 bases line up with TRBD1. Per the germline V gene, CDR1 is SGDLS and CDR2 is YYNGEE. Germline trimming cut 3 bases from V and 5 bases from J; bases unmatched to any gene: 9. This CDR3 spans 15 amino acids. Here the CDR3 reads CASSDSGTGLTEAFF. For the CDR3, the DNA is TGTGCCAGCAGCGACTCTGGGACAGGTTTGACTGAAGCTTTCTTT. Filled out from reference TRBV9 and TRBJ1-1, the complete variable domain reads DSGVTQTPKHLITATGQRVTLRCSPRSGDLSVYWYQQSLDQGLQFLIQYYNGEERAKGNILERFSAQQFPDLHSELNLSSLELGDSALYFCASSDSGTGLTEAFFGQGTRLTVV.

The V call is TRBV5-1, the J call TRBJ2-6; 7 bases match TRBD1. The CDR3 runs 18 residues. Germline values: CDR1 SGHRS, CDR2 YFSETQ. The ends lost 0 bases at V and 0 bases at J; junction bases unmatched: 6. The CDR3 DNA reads TGCGCCAGCAGCTTGGTAGTACAGGGGACCTCTGGGGCCAACGTCCTGACTTTC. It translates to CASSLVVQGTSGANVLTF.

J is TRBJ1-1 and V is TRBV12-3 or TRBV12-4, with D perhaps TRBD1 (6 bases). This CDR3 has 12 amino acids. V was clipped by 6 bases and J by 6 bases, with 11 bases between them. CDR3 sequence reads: CASRGGPPEAFF. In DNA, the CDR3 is TGTGCCAGCAGGGGGGGGCCACCTGAAGCTTTCTTT.

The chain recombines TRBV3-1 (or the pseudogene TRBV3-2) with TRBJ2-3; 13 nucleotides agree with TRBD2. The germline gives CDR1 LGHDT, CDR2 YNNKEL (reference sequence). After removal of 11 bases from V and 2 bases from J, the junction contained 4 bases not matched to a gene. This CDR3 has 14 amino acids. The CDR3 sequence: CAPLAGGVTDTQYF. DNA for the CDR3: TGTGCCCCACTAGCGGGGGGGGTCACAGATACGCAGTATTTT.

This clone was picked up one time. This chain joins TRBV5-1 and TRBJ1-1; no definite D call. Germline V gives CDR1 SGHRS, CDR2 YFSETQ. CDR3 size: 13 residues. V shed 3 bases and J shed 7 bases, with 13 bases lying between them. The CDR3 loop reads CASSSSARGEAFF. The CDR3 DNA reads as TGCGCCAGCAGCTCCTCGGCCCGGGGTGAAGCTTTCTTT.

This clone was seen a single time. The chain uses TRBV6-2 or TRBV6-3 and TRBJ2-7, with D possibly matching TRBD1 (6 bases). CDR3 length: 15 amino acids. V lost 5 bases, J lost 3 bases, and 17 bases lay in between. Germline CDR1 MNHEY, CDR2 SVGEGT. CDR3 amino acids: CASSNPLSGVYEQYF. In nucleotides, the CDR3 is TGTGCCAGCAGTAACCCTCTGTCAGGGGTCTACGAGCAGTACTTC.

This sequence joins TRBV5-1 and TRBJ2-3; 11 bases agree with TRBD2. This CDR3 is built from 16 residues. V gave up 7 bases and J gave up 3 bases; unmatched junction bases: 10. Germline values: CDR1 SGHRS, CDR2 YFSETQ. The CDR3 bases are TGCGCCAGCGGAGGATCGGGACTAGCGGTTACAGATACGCAGTATTTT. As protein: CASGGSGLAVTDTQYF.

The CDR3 DNA reads as TGCGCCAGCAGCCGAACAGGGGCCTTTTACAATGAGCAGTTCTTC. Protein product: CASSRTGAFYNEQFF. V is TRBV10-1 and J is TRBJ2-1, with 7 bases identical to TRBD1. CDR3 length: 15 amino acids. After removal of 6 bases from V and 4 bases from J, the junction contained 9 bases not matched to a gene. CDR1 WNHNN and CDR2 SYGVQD come from the germline V gene (reference sequence).

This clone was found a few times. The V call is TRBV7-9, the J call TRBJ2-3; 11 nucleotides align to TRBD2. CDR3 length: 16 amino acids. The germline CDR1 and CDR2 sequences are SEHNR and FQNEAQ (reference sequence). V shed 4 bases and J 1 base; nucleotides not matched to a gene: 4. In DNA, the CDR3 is TGTGCCAGCAGCTCCCTTAGCGGGGGGGGCACAGATACGCAGTATTTT. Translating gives CASSSLSGGGTDTQYF.

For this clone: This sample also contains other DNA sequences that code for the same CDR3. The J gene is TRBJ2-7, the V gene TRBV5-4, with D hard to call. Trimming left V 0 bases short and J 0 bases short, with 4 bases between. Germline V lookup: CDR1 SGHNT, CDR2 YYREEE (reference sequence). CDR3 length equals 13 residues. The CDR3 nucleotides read TGTGCCAGCAGCTTGGGGAGCTCCTACGAGCAGTACTTC. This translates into CASSLGSSYEQYF.

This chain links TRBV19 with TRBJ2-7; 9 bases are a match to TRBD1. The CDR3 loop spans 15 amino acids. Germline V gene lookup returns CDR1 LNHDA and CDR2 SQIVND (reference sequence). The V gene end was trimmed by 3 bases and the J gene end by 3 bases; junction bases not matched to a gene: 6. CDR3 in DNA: TGTGCCAGTAGTATGGGACAGGGAATAATCTACGAGCAGTACTTC. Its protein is CASSMGQGIIYEQYF.

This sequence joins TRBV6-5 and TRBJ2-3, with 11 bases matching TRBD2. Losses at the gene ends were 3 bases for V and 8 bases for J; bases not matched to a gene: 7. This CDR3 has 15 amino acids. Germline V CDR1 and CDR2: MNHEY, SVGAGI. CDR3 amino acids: CASSYLPSGGFTQYF. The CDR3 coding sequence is TGTGCCAGCAGTTATCTGCCTAGCGGGGGGTTTACGCAGTATTTT.

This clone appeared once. CDR3 coding DNA: TGTGCCAGTAGTATGCGGACAGGGAGAAGCGAGCAGTACTTC. Its protein is CASSMRTGRSEQYF. J is TRBJ2-7 and V is TRBV19; 8 bases agree with TRBD1. This CDR3 is 14 amino acids long. V lost 3 bases to trimming and J lost 6 bases; unmatched junction nucleotides: 7. Germline values: CDR1 LNHDA, CDR2 SQIVND (reference sequence).

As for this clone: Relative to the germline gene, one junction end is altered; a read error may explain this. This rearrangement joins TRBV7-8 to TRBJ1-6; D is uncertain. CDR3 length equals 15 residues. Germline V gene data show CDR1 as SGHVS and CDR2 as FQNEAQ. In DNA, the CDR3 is TGTGCCAGCAGCCTAGCAGCAGTACGACGAATGCCCCTCCACTTT. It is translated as CASSLAAVRRMPLHF. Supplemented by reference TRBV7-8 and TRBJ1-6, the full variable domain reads GAGVSQSPRYKVAKRGQDVALRCDPISGHVSLFWYQQALGQGPEFLTYFQNEAQLDKSGLPSDRFFAERPEGSVSTLKIQRTQQEDSAVYLCASSLAAVRRMPLHFGNGTRLTVT.

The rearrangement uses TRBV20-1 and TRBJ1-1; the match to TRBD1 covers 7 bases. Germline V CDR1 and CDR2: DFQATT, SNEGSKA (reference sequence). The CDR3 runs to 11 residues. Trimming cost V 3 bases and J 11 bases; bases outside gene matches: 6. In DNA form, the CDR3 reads TGCAGTGCTAGTAGGGGGCGCAAGGCTTTCTTT. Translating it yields CSASRGRKAFF.

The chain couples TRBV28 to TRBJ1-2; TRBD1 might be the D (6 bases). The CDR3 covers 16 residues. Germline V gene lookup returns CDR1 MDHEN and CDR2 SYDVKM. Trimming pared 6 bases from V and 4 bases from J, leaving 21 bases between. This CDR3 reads CASSSRSRDTGYGYTF. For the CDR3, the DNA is TGTGCCAGCAGCTCCCGTAGCCGGGACACTGGCTATGGCTACACCTTC.